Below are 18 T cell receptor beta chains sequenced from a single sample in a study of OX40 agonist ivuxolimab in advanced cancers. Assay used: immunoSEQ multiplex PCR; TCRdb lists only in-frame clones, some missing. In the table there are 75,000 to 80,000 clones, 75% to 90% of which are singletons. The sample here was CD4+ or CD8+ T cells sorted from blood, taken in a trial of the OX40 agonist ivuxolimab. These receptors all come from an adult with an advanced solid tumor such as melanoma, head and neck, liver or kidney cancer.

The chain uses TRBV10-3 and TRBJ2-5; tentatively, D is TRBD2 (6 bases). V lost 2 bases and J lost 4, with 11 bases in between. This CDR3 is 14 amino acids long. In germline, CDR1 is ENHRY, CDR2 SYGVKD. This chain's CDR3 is CAISERGGSETQYF. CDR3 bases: TGTGCCATCAGTGAGAGAGGAGGGTCAGAGACCCAGTACTTC.

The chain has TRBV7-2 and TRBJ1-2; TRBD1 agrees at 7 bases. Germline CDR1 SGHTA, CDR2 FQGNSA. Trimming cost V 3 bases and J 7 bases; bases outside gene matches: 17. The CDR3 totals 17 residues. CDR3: CASSFGIQGIGMGGYTF. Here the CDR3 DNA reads TGTGCCAGCAGCTTTGGGATACAGGGGATTGGTATGGGTGGCTACACCTTC.

The CDR3 loop reads CASSFHQGGGYTF. The CDR3 region has the DNA TGTGCCAGCAGCTTTCATCAGGGAGGCGGCTACACCTTC. V and J are TRBV11-2 and TRBJ1-2, with a weak D call TRBD1 (5 bases). V was trimmed by 3 bases and J by 8 bases, leaving 13 bases between them. The CDR3 is made up of 13 amino acids. CDR1 is SGHAT and CDR2 is FQNNGV in the germline V gene.

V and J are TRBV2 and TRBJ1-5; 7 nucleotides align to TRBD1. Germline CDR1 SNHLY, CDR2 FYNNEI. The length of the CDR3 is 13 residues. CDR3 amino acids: CATRGQSNQPQHF. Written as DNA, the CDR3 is TGTGCTACTCGGGGACAGAGCAATCAGCCCCAGCATTTT.

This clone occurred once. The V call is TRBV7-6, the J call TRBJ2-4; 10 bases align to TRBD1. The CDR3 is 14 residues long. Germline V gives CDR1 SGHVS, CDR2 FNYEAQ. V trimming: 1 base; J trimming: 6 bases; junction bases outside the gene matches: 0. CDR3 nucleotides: TGTGCCAGCAGCTTAGGGGACAGGGGAAACATTCAGTACTTC. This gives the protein CASSLGDRGNIQYF.

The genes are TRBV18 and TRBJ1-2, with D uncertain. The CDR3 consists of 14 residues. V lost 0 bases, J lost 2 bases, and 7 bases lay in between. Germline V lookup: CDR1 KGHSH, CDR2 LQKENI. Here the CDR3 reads CASSPPVENYGYTF. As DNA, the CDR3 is TGTGCCAGCTCACCACCGGTAGAAAACTATGGCTACACCTTC.

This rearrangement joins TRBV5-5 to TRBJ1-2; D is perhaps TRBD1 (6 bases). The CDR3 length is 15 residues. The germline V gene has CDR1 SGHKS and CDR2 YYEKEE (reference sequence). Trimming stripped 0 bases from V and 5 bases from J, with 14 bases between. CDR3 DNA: TGTGCCAGCAGCTTGGAAAACAGGGCCACGTATGGCTACACCTTC. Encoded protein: CASSLENRATYGYTF. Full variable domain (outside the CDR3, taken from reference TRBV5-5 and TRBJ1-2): DAGVTQSPTHLIKTRGQQVTLRCSPISGHKSVSWYQQVLGQGPQFIFQYYEKEERGRGNFPDRFSARQFPNYSSELNVNALLLGDSALYLCASSLENRATYGYTFGSGTRLTVV.

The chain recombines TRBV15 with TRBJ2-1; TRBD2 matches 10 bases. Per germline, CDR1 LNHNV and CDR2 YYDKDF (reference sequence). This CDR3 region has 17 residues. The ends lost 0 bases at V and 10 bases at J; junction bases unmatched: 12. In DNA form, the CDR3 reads TGTGCCACCAGCAGAGATACCCAACTAGCGGGAAGTGACGAGCAGTTCTTC. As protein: CATSRDTQLAGSDEQFF. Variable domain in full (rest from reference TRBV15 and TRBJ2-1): DAMVIQNPRYQVTQFGKPVTLSCSQTLNHNVMYWYQQKSSQAPKLLFHYYDKDFNNEADTPDNFQSRRPNTSFCFLDIRSPGLGDTAMYLCATSRDTQLAGSDEQFFGPGTRLTVL.

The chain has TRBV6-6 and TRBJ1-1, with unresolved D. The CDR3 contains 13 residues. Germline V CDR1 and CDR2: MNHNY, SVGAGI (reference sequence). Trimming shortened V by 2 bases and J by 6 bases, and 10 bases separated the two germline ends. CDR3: CASSYELSSEAFF. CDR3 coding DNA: TGTGCCAGCAGTTACGAGCTAAGCTCTGAAGCTTTCTTT.

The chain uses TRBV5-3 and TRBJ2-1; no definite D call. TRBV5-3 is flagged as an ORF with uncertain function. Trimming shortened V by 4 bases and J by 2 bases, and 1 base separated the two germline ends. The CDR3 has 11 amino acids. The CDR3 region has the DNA TGTGCCAGAAGCCCCTACAATGAGCAGTTCTTC. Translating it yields CARSPYNEQFF.

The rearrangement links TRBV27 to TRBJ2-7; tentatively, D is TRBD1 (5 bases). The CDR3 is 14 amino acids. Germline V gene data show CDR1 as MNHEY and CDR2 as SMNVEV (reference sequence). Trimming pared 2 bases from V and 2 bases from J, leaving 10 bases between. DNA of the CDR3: TGTGCCAGCAGTTTAAGACAAGGGGCCTACGAGCAGTACTTC. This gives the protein CASSLRQGAYEQYF.

The CDR3 DNA is TGCGCCAGCAGTGACCGTCGGGGCGGGAGTTACGAGCAGTACTTC. It encodes CASSDRRGGSYEQYF. The chain has TRBV10-1 and TRBJ2-7; 7 nucleotides match TRBD2. Germline V gene sequence: CDR1 WNHNN, CDR2 SYGVQD (reference sequence). With V trimmed by 3 bases and J by 4 bases, 9 bases remained unmatched. CDR3 length equals 15 residues.

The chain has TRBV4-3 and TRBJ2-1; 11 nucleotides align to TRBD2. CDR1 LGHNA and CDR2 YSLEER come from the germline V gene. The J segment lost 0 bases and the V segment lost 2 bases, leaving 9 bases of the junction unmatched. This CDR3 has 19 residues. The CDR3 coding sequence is TGCGCCAGCAGCCAAAGGCTAGCGGGGGGCCGGAGCTCCTACAATGAGCAGTTCTTC. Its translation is CASSQRLAGGRSSYNEQFF.

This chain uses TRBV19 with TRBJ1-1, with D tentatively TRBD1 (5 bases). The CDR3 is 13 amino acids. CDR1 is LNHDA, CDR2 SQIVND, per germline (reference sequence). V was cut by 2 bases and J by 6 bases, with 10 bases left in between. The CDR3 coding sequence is TGTGCCAGTAGTATAATAGGGGCATCTGAAGCTTTCTTT. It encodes CASSIIGASEAFF.

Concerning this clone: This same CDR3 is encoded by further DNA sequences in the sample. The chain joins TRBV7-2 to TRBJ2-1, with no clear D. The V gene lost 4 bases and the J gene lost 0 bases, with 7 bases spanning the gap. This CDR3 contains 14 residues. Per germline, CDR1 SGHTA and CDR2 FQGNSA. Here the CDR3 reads CASSSYRSYNEQFF. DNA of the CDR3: TGTGCCAGCAGCTCCTACCGCTCCTACAATGAGCAGTTCTTC.

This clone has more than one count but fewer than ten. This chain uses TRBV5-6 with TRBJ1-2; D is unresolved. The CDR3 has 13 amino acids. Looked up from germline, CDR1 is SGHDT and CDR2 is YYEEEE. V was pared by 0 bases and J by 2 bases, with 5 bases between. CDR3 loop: CASSLGGNYGYTF. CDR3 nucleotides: TGTGCCAGCAGCTTGGGGGGAAACTATGGCTACACCTTC.

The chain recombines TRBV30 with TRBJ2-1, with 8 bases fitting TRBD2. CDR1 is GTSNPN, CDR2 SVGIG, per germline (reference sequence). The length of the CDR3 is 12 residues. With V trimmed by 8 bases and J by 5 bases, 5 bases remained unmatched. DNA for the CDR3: TGTGCCGCTTCGGGACTAGACAATGAGCAGTTCTTC. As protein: CAASGLDNEQFF.

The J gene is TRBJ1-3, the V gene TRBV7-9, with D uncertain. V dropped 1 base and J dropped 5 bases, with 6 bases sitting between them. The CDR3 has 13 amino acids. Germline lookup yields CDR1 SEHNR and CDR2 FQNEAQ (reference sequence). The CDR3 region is CASSLGSRNTIYF. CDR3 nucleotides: TGTGCCAGCAGCTTAGGATCCCGAAACACCATATATTTT. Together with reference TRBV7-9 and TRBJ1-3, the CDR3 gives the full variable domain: DTGVSQNPRHKITKRGQNVTFRCDPISEHNRLYWYRQTLGQGPEFLTYFQNEAQLEKSRLLSDRFSAERPKGSFSTLEIQRTEQGDSAMYLCASSLGSRNTIYFGEGSWLTVV.